Listed below are T cell receptor beta chains from one sample, sequenced in a study of cytomegalovirus exposure and HLA in healthy donors. Sequencing was performed with immunoSEQ multiplex PCR; in TCRdb, only in-frame clones are kept and a portion is missing. The sample yields about 180,000 clones, approximately 70% seen once. Material: PBMCs. These receptor sequences come from a human donor in good health. Both conserved end residues are part of each CDR3. A D gene is named only where the DNA matches it firmly. Only part of the rows carry a size: once, few, many, or a class if the clone is expanded.

j_gene,d_gene,len,abundance,v_gene,CDR3nt,CDR3aa
TRBJ2-5,NA,13,once,TRBV5-4,TGTGCCAGCAGCTTGGGGGGGCTTGAGACCCAGTACTTC,CASSLGGLETQYF
TRBJ2-5,NA,15,few,TRBV4-1,TGCGCCAGCAGCCAAGCTGGACAGCTCCAAGAGACCCAGTACTTC,CASSQAGQLQETQYF
TRBJ2-7,NA,13,NA,TRBV7-7,TGTGCTAGCAGCCCAGGACAGTCCTACGAGCAGTACTTC,CASSPGQSYEQYF
TRBJ2-2,NA,15,NA,TRBV7-2,TGTGCCAGCAGCACAGGGCCTATTGTAAACGGGGAGCTGTTTTTT,CASSTGPIVNGELFF
TRBJ2-7,NA,13,NA,TRBV6-5,TGTGCCAGCAGCCGAAACAGGGTTGGGGAGCAGTACTTC,CASSRNRVGEQYF
TRBJ2-2,TRBD1,15,NA,TRBV7-3,TGTGCCAGCAGCTTAAGACAGGGCAACACCGGGGAGCTGTTTTTT,CASSLRQGNTGELFF
TRBJ2-1,TRBD1,15,NA,TRBV7-2,TGTGCCAGCAGCTCAGGGGGTGTATCCTACAATGAGCAGTTCTTC,CASSSGGVSYNEQFF
TRBJ2-2,NA,14,once,TRBV2,TGTGCCACGGGGTGGGAGGCCAACACCGGGGAGCTGTTTTTT,CATGWEANTGELFF
TRBJ1-4,NA,12,NA,TRBV19,TGTGCCAGTAGTATCAAGGGGGAAAAACTGTTTTTT,CASSIKGEKLFF
TRBJ1-1,NA,13,NA,TRBV2,TGTGCCAGCAGGGCGGGTTGGGGCACTGAAGCTTTCTTT,CASRAGWGTEAFF
TRBJ2-2,NA,15,NA,TRBV27,TGTGCCAGCACCTACGTTTTGGGGGGCACCGGGGAGCTGTTTTTT,CASTYVLGGTGELFF
TRBJ2-7,NA,15,NA,TRBV2,TGTGCCAGCAGTGAAATTGTGGGCTACTCCTACGAGCAGTACTTC,CASSEIVGYSYEQYF
TRBJ2-5,TRBD1,15,NA,TRBV27,TGTGCCAGCAGTTTTGGAGACAGGGGTCGGGAGACCCAGTACTTC,CASSFGDRGRETQYF
TRBJ2-7,NA,18,few,TRBV7-2,TGTGCCAGCAGCTTAGACGGCCCCGCAGGCGAGAGCTCCTACGAGCAGTACTTC,CASSLDGPAGESSYEQYF
TRBJ1-1,TRBD1,13,NA,TRBV19,TGTGCCAGTAGTATAGCGACAGGGGGCCACGCTTTCTTT,CASSIATGGHAFF
TRBJ2-2,NA,15,NA,TRBV5-6,TGTGCCAGCAGCTCACAGGGTTGGGGCACCGGGGAGCTGTTTTTT,CASSSQGWGTGELFF
TRBJ1-1,NA,12,NA,TRBV2,TGTGCCAGCAGTGAGTCATCCACTGAAGCTTTCTTT,CASSESSTEAFF
TRBJ1-1,TRBD1,18,NA,TRBV9,TGTGCCAGCAGTAAACTCAGGGGGTCCCAACACTTGAACACTGAAGCTTTCTTT,CASSKLRGSQHLNTEAFF
TRBJ1-1,NA,18,NA,TRBV7-3,TGTGCCAGCAGCTTAGGGGGGGAGGGGCGGTCGATAGGAACTGAAGCTTTCTTT,CASSLGGEGRSIGTEAFF
TRBJ2-5,TRBD2,14,NA,TRBV27,TGTGCCAGTAGCGGGGGGCCCTTGGGGGAGACCCAGTACTTC,CASSGGPLGETQYF
TRBJ2-7,TRBD2,14,NA,TRBV30,TGTGCCTGGGATAGCGGGGGGGCGTTCTACGAGCAGTACTTC,CAWDSGGAFYEQYF
TRBJ1-2,NA,15,few,TRBV5-4,TGTGCCAGCAGCTTGGGGGACTTAGCTAACTATGGCTACACCTTC,CASSLGDLANYGYTF
TRBJ1-2,NA,15,few,TRBV15,TGTGCCACCAGCAGAGATCAAGTACAGACCTATTCCTACACCTTC,CATSRDQVQTYSYTF
TRBJ1-2,NA,16,few,TRBV14,TGTGCCAGCAGCCAAGATCGCGGTCCCTGGAACTATGGCTACACCTTC,CASSQDRGPWNYGYTF
TRBJ2-3,TRBD2,16,NA,TRBV11-2,TGTGCCAGCAGCCAAGGGGTTAGCGGGGTCACAGATACGCAGTATTTT,CASSQGVSGVTDTQYF
TRBJ2-1,NA,13,NA,TRBV9,TGTGCCAGCAGCGTCGACTGGCACAATGAGCAGTTCTTC,CASSVDWHNEQFF
TRBJ1-5,NA,14,NA,TRBV5-6,TGTGCCAGCACCCGGGCTGGGGGCGATCAGCCCCAGCATTTT,CASTRAGGDQPQHF
TRBJ2-3,TRBD1,18,NA,TRBV19,TGTGCCAGTAGTATAAGCTGGACAGGCATATCCTACACAGATACGCAGTATTTT,CASSISWTGISYTDTQYF
TRBJ1-1,NA,14,NA,TRBV10-1,TGCGCCAGCAGCCCAGAAGGGGGTGACACTGAAGCTTTCTTT,CASSPEGGDTEAFF